This T cell receptor beta chain was obtained from a study of cytomegalovirus exposure and HLA in healthy donors listed by TCRdb under 2017. Concerning the study at large: An earlier analysis of approximately 550 of the donors reported more than 250 Gb of sequence data and around 120 million unique TCR beta sequences from approximately 180 million T cells. Donor age, sex, ethnicity and CMV serostatus were compiled alongside the repertoire data. Using immunosequencing, the study profiled T cell repertoires from 666 subjects and related those repertoires to cytomegalovirus serostatus. An earlier analysis of approximately 500 of the donors applied high-throughput TCR beta sequencing to assess whether each TCR beta V gene segment acted as functional or pseudogenic. Rather than drawing on any new phenotypic data, the later analysis identified candidate immune exposures from TCR beta sequences and the way those sequences occurred across donors. The study was designed to test whether signatures of past pathogen exposure could be identified by cataloging public T cell receptors. HLA typing covered class I and class II loci at four-digit resolution. Besides the first cohort of 666 subjects, a separate validation cohort made up of roughly 120 different subjects was used. To predict cytomegalovirus infection status, the study brought together high-throughput TCR immunosequencing, statistical association of individual TCRs with disease status, and machine learning. The number of typed donors differed by locus: roughly 620-640 for A, B, C, DRB1 and DQB1; 522 for DQA1; 606 for DPA1; and around 490 for DPB1. Genome-wide SNP genotypes for about 65% of the 666 donors were used in a later genetic analysis, which treated that subset as a discovery cohort. Among 398 genotyped donors of the cohort, an average of around 240,000 unique TCR beta nucleotide sequences were sequenced per donor, around a sixth of them non-productive. Five DR-DQ haplotypes were handled as single units for association and clustering because linkage in the cohort was strong. To study patterns of TCR occurrence, a later analysis re-analyzed previously published TCR beta repertoires from hundreds of donors and added high-resolution HLA genotyping. The genetic ancestry cluster associated with self-reported Caucasian donors included 81% of the roughly 400 genotyped donors. All discovery cohort repertoires had been generated using a single sequencing platform. Approximately 300 gigabases of sequencing data and tens of millions of unique TCR sequences were included in an early release covering roughly 600 HLA-typed donors.

The cohort consisted of hundreds of healthy bone marrow donors. At the time of sampling, every cohort member was nominally healthy, though immune exposures that went unrecorded were likely present. The donor tested CMV seropositive, placing the donor among the approximately 290 seropositive members of the cohort. A peripheral blood sample was provided by each donor, and peripheral blood mononuclear cells were used for TCR beta sequencing. The Qiagen DNeasy Blood Extraction Kit was used to extract genomic DNA from the blood cell samples. On this clone: Its antigen remains unidentified. Base-call qualities are not available, and no considerably larger clone is one nucleotide away.

Overall study outcomes, separate from this receptor: According to a later analysis, parvovirus B19, influenza, CMV and Epstein-Barr virus appeared linked to several top co-occurrence clusters. According to a later genetic analysis, donors in an Asian-associated ancestry cluster had fewer N-insertions in productive TCRs than the approximately 690-donor mean. Because some donors lacked HLA typing at each locus, the association tests relied only on the typed subset. Compared with equally common non-associated chains, HLA-associated TCR beta chains in a later analysis were more clonally expanded and had lower generation probabilities. Broadly in line with IMGT annotations, most TCR beta V segments showed up in productive rearrangements about 87% or about 30% of the time in an earlier analysis of around 600 of the donors. Most TCR sequences were seen in very few donors, while some public TCRs were found in many individuals. In a later analysis, most CMV-associated TCR beta chains were found to appear HLA-restricted, with HLA associations seemingly driven largely by CMV exposure. In the study, some 160 TCR beta chains were listed as associated with cytomegalovirus. Correlated functional status among segregating V segments might reflect linkage disequilibrium, but an unknown experimental factor could not be ruled out. The classifier was reported to diagnose cytomegalovirus status with high specificity and sensitivity in both the original and validation cohorts. A later genetic analysis associated a missense DCLRE1C variant with V-gene and J-gene trimming of TCR beta chains, and an independent cohort replicated the association. A further reported finding was that TCR beta sequences accurately predicted the HLA-A and HLA-B alleles for most subjects in the first cohort. In vitro tests confirmed that a few of the cytomegalovirus-associated TCR beta chains recognize cytomegalovirus antigens. The authors suggested that the approach could potentially be extended to other disease states and immunological phenotypes. Because the 87-base-pair reads could not distinguish some IMGT-functional V segments, including TRBV6-2 and TRBV6-3, those segments were excluded. A cluster of highly shared sequence variants was judged likely to represent a technical artifact of the sequencing pipeline. Sequencing depth was assumed to be roughly uniform across donors in the presence/absence analyses, though that assumption may not hold. At a false discovery rate of 0.05, a later analysis linked about 17,000 TCR beta sequences to specific HLA alleles. When HLA alleles, especially DR and DQ, strongly co-occurred, TCR associations were difficult to assign to individual alleles. The earlier analysis of 450 to 700 of the donors excluded seventeen rarely observed V segments, including chromosome 9 orphons, because counts were too low. This cohort had only TCR beta chains sequenced, and the lack of alpha or paired-chain data limited which features could be detected. The only immune exposure information available for the cohort was CMV serostatus. According to a later analysis, TCR association rates differed among HLA loci, with DRB1 alleles showing the most associated TCRs and HLA-C alleles showing the fewest.

Libraries were prepared through the immunoSEQ multiplex PCR assay. For the multiplex PCR, a mixture combining 60 forward primers for TCR Vbeta segments and 13 reverse primers for TCR Jbeta segments was used. The CDR3 region of rearranged TCR beta genes was amplified from genomic DNA with a multiplex PCR assay. On the Illumina HiSeq System, the amplified TCR beta libraries were sequenced as 87-base-pair reads. The source study handled its data this way. A later analysis tallied some 79 million unique TCR beta chains across the 666 repertoires, and around 12 million of those chains were shared by two or more donors. Raw reads were error-corrected and collapsed into unique sequences with a nearest-neighbor algorithm that merged closely related sequences to remove PCR and sequencing errors. Alignment of CDR3 sequences to IMGT reference sequences was used to assign V, D and J gene segments. Each retained sequence needed at least a six-nucleotide match to both a V gene segment and a J gene segment. Rearrangements were called productive when the CDR3 lacked stop codons and stayed in frame with V and J; all others were non-productive. CDR3 was defined by IMGT convention, running from the second conserved V-encoded cysteine to the conserved J-encoded phenylalanine. In an earlier analysis of approximately 500 of the donors, sequences lacking an unambiguous match to a single V gene segment were excluded. In an earlier analysis of roughly 500 of the donors, V segments were called functional above 56.7% productive rearrangements and were called segregating when the between-donor standard deviation exceeded 5%. A statistical classification framework was built for diagnosing cytomegalovirus status from the catalog of TCR beta chain sequences. In a later analysis, V and J genes were assigned by comparing TCR nucleotide sequences against IMGT/GENE-DB human TR gene sequences. The TCRdist pipeline was used in a later analysis to assign CDR3 sequences and most-parsimonious VDJ recombination scenarios. A later analysis defined each TCR beta chain by its CDR3 amino acid sequence plus V-gene family, and excluded reads lacking a unique V-gene family. To address suspected cross-contamination and a sequencing artifact, a later analysis removed approximately 590 highly shared, low-generation-probability nucleotide sequences. For each public chain, a later analysis derived a clonal expansion index from normalized ranks of inferred template counts within each repertoire. In a later analysis, generation probabilities were computed using a VDJ recombination model fitted to out-of-frame rearrangements, and the results were checked against IGoR. A later analysis scored TCR-TCR, TCR-HLA and TCR-CMV co-occurrence with hypergeometric tests, applying a repertoire-size bias correction to TCR pairs. False discovery rates were estimated in a later analysis by permuting HLA or CMV assignments 20 times. In a later analysis, co-occurring TCRs were grouped with DBSCAN, and TCRdist sequence similarity was added when clustering was performed within HLA-allele-positive subsets. Repertoires with fewer than 30,000 or more than 120,000 public chains were left out of co-occurrence clustering, as were several repertoires with anomalous nucleotide sharing. TCRdb took over this immuneACCESS table, retaining in-frame rearrangements with V and J assigned. Such tables are incomplete; in checked studies, under half of the missing clones stem from an unresolved V gene, and the remainder is unexplained. V, J and clone size derive from that table, while D and trimming were established from the DNA sequence. In this sample the table shows 95,000 to 150,000 clones, around 60% of which occur a single time. Approximately 11% of the sample rests with the top ten.

The CDR3 spans 16 residues, from the cysteine through the phenylalanine. The DNA shown is the 48-base CDR3, in frame from base 1. Unmatched junction bases come to 5, with V trimmed by 0 bases and J by 3 bases. Sequences SGHTA (CDR1) and FQGNSA (CDR2) are obtained from the germline V gene. The source of this sequence is a man aged 40-50 years in good health and CMV-seropositive. Input material: PBMCs. The chain employs TRBV7-2 and TRBJ2-1, and TRBD1 aligns with 7 junction nucleotides. In nucleotides, the sequence is TGTGCCAGCAGCTTAGCAGGGCCAGGGGGCTACAATGAGCAGTTCTTC. This is translated as CASSLAGPGGYNEQFF.